The rows below give T cell receptor beta chains drawn from one sample of a study of shared clonotypes between healthy human individuals. Assay used: immunoSEQ multiplex PCR; TCRdb lists only in-frame clones, some missing. The table lists millions of clones, 90% to 95% of them singletons, with 0.13% in the top ten. Source material: naive CD4+ T cells sorted from blood. The receptors here all came from a man younger than 35 in good health. Each CDR3 is given with its conserved first and last residue. A D gene is named only where the DNA matches it firmly. Size tells how often a clone was seen (once, few, many) or the class of an expanded clone, and some rows leave it out.

j_call	d_call	clone_size	v_call	cdr3_aa	cdr3_nt
TRBJ2-7	-	-	TRBV10-3	CAISGSSEAYEQYF	TGTGCCATCAGTGGATCTAGCGAAGCCTACGAGCAGTACTTC
TRBJ1-1	-	-	TRBV20-1	CSARSNTEAFF	TGCAGTGCTAGATCGAACACTGAAGCTTTCTTT
TRBJ2-1	-	-	TRBV4-2	CASSQDGTAISHNEQFF	TGTGCCAGCAGCCAAGATGGTACAGCTATATCACACAATGAGCAGTTCTTC
TRBJ2-1	TRBD1	-	TRBV7-9	CASSLIQTGGKNEQFF	TGTGCCAGCAGCTTAATCCAGACAGGGGGCAAGAATGAGCAGTTCTTC
TRBJ2-7	TRBD2	-	TRBV5-6	CASTIGLAGGTSYEQYF	TGTGCCAGCACGATAGGACTAGCGGGAGGAACATCCTACGAGCAGTACTTC
TRBJ1-5	-	-	TRBV5-1	CASSLVGASNQPQHF	TGCGCCAGCAGCTTGGTCGGTGCGAGCAATCAGCCCCAGCATTTT
TRBJ1-5	-	-	TRBV6-1	CASSEAGHNQPQHF	TGTGCCAGCAGTGAGGCGGGCCACAATCAGCCCCAGCATTTT
TRBJ2-5	TRBD1	-	TRBV2	CASKGQGQETQYF	TGTGCCAGCAAAGGACAGGGCCAAGAGACCCAGTACTTC
TRBJ1-4	-	-	TRBV6-5	CASSYSKGSNEKLFF	TGTGCCAGCAGTTACTCAAAGGGATCTAATGAAAAACTGTTTTTT
TRBJ2-2	TRBD1	once	TRBV5-1	CASSFGQGPNTGELFF	TGCGCCAGCAGCTTCGGACAGGGCCCGAACACCGGGGAGCTGTTTTTT
TRBJ1-5	-	-	TRBV7-6	CASSLRDKNQPQHF	TGTGCCAGCAGCTTAAGGGACAAAAATCAGCCCCAGCATTTT
TRBJ2-7	-	once	TRBV11-2	CASGGVLYEQYF	TGTGCCAGCGGGGGTGTCCTCTACGAGCAGTACTTC
TRBJ2-2	TRBD2	once	TRBV5-6	CASRTSGGPGELFF	TGTGCCAGCCGGACTAGCGGGGGACCCGGGGAGCTGTTTTTT
TRBJ2-4	TRBD1	-	TRBV5-1	CASSEGQGIIQYF	TGCGCCAGCAGCGAGGGACAGGGCATCATTCAGTACTTC
TRBJ2-7	TRBD2	once	TRBV11-2	CASSPSGGGLTYEQYF	TGTGCCAGCAGCCCGTCCGGCGGGGGGCTAACCTACGAGCAGTACTTC
TRBJ1-6	-	few	TRBV25-1	CASSDTRRSYNSPLHF	TGTGCCAGCAGTGACACCCGCCGCTCCTATAATTCACCCCTCCACTTT